Detailed here is one T cell receptor beta chain. Its antigen remains unknown. This PCR relied on a set of 60 Vbeta primers and 13 Jbeta primers. Using immunoSEQ multiplex PCR, the repertoire was profiled, and TCRdb retains in-frame clones only, with some absent. The data contain 180,000 or so clones, 80% of them singletons. The CDR3 totals 15 residues. CDR1 and CDR2 (germline): MNHEY, SMNVEV (reference sequence). V was pared by 6 bases and J by 5 bases, with 12 bases of the junction left unmatched. This entry is derived from a study of cytomegalovirus exposure and HLA in healthy donors. Broader study findings: Reported results showed that the classifier diagnosed cytomegalovirus status with high specificity and sensitivity.

The chain combines TRBV27 with TRBJ1-2; TRBD1 matches 7 bases. This clonotype was obtained from a woman between 25 and 40 years old in good health and CMV-seronegative. The sequenced material came from PBMCs. The CDR3 loop reads CASSPGTDLGYGYTF. CDR3 in DNA: TGTGCCAGCAGCCCCGGGACAGATCTAGGATATGGCTACACCTTC.